The 17 T cell receptor beta chains reported below all come from one sample, sequenced in a study of T-cell reconstitution after alpha-beta-depleted transplantation in children (dated by TCRdb to the mid-2010s). Libraries were prepared through PCR. Sequenced on an Illumina HiSeq 2500. Molecular barcoding was employed in the preparation of TCR libraries, with unique molecular identifiers being used to normalize TCRbeta repertoire quantification. The public reads were reprocessed in TCRdb via fastp at Q25 and MiXCR, keeping in-frame beta chains. Every entry covers one CDR3 protein and lists the most common genes and DNA from its rows. The sample profile shows hundreds of thousands of distinct CDR3 sequences; less than 20% of them were found once. Approximately 4.5% of the sample is held by the ten biggest clonotypes. Per the publication, the treatment or condition label means: allogeneic hematopoietic cell transplantation with graft depleted of TCRalphabeta T cells and CD19 B cells.

This sample comprised PBMCs, mostly from graft donor cells, obtained 360 days after TCRalphabeta/CD19-depleted stem cell transplant. The receptor source for this set is a male patient aged 10-17 years who had a stem cell transplant for acute lymphoblastic leukemia, so the T cells may come from the graft donor.

This clonotype was detected many times. V usage is TRBV4-2 and J usage is TRBJ2-7, with D possibly matching TRBD2 (6 bases). The CDR3 spans 14 residues. With 0 bases removed from V and 2 bases from J, the gap between germline ends came to 8 bases. Germline-derived CDR1 and CDR2 are LGHNA and YNFKEQ. This CDR3 reads CASSQDTSTYEQYF. CDR3 sequence (DNA): TGTGCCAGCAGCCAAGACACTAGCACCTACGAGCAGTACTTC.

The rearrangement links TRBV6-1 to TRBJ2-7; 10 nucleotides agree with TRBD1. The CDR3 sequence is 13 residues long. V dropped 5 bases and J dropped 7; count of bases not matched to a gene: 5. In germline, CDR1 is MNHNS, CDR2 SASEGT. The CDR3 DNA follows: TGTGCCAGCAGTAAAGGGACAGGGGTTGAGCAGTACTTC. It translates to CASSKGTGVEQYF.

This clonotype was seen only a few times. The chain is built from TRBV4-1 and TRBJ1-4; 7 bases map to TRBD1. The V gene end was trimmed by 3 bases and the J gene end by 8 bases; junction bases not matched to a gene: 9. Looked up from germline, CDR1 is MGHRA and CDR2 is YSYEKL. This CDR3 contains 15 residues. The CDR3 region is CASSQKTGMGEKLFF. In DNA form, the CDR3 reads TGCGCCAGCAGCCAGAAGACAGGGATGGGCGAAAAACTGTTTTTT.

This clonotype occurred many times. The chain has TRBV12-3 or TRBV12-4 and TRBJ1-1; a possible D gene is TRBD1 (5 bases). CDR3 length: 12 residues. V lost 5 bases and J 6 bases, leaving 10 bases between the germline ends. The CDR3 loop reads CASSPLGAEAFF. As DNA, the CDR3 is TGTGCCAGCAGTCCCCTGGGGGCTGAAGCTTTCTTT.

This clonotype appeared a few times. The chain uses TRBV12-3 or TRBV12-4 and TRBJ2-1; D might be TRBD1 (5 bases). The CDR3 totals 13 residues. V was cut by 5 bases and J by 7 bases, with 12 bases left in between. CDR3 DNA sequence: TGTGCCAGCAGTCCTCAGGGTACTAATGAGCAGTTCTTC. As protein: CASSPQGTNEQFF.

This clonotype was detected a few times. This rearrangement joins TRBV5-1 to TRBJ1-6; D uncertain. Between the trimmed V and J ends, which lost 1 base and 6 bases, there was a span of 14 bases. CDR3 length: 16 amino acids. Germline loops: CDR1 SGHRS, CDR2 YFSETQ. In nucleotides, the CDR3 is TGCGCCAGCAGCTTGAACTCATACGAACCTAATTCACCCCTCCACTTT. Translating it yields CASSLNSYEPNSPLHF. The complete variable domain, with remaining parts taken from reference TRBV5-1 and TRBJ1-6, reads KAGVTQTPRYLIKTRGQQVTLSCSPISGHRSVSWYQQTPGQGLQFLFEYFSETQRNKGNFPGRFSGRQFSNSRSEMNVSTLELGDSALYLCASSLNSYEPNSPLHFGNGTRLTVT.

This clonotype was found a few times. This rearrangement joins TRBV12-3 or TRBV12-4 to TRBJ2-1; perhaps TRBD1 as D (5 bases). The V and J ends lost 5 bases and 6 bases respectively, with 14 bases between them. CDR3 size: 14 residues. CDR3 nucleotides: TGTGCCAGCAGTCTCCCCCTAAGGGGCAATGAGCAGTTCTTC. Amino acids: CASSLPLRGNEQFF.

V gene TRBV5-1 combines with J gene TRBJ1-3, with unresolved D. CDR3 length: 12 amino acids. Trimming removed 3 bases from V and 3 bases from J, with 4 bases in between. In germline, CDR1 is SGHRS, CDR2 YFSETQ. CDR3 nucleotide sequence: TGCGCCAGCAGCTCTCATGGAAACACCATATATTTT. Protein sequence: CASSSHGNTIYF. Variable domain in full (rest from reference TRBV5-1 and TRBJ1-3): KAGVTQTPRYLIKTRGQQVTLSCSPISGHRSVSWYQQTPGQGLQFLFEYFSETQRNKGNFPGRFSGRQFSNSRSEMNVSTLELGDSALYLCASSSHGNTIYFGEGSWLTVV.

The rearrangement joins TRBV4-1 to TRBJ2-4; D may be TRBD1 (6 bases). V lost 5 bases, J lost 13 bases, and 12 bases lay in between. From germline, CDR1 is MGHRA and CDR2 YSYEKL. This CDR3 comprises 11 residues. CDR3 in DNA: TGCGCCAGCAGCAAACCCGGGACACAGTACTTC. It codes for CASSKPGTQYF.

As DNA, the CDR3 is TGTGCCAGCAGTTTTACCTACGGGGAATGGGGGGCCAACGTCCTGACTTTC. Translated: CASSFTYGEWGANVLTF. This chain links TRBV27 with TRBJ2-6; the D gene is possibly TRBD2 (5 bases). V dropped 3 bases and J dropped 4 bases, with 16 bases sitting between them. The CDR3 is 17 amino acids. Germline V lookup: CDR1 MNHEY, CDR2 SMNVEV (reference sequence).

V and J are TRBV10-3 and TRBJ2-1, with 8 bases aligning to TRBD2. This CDR3 comprises 12 residues. From germline, CDR1 is ENHRY and CDR2 SYGVKD. The V and J ends lost 3 bases and 13 bases, in that order; junction bases with no gene match: 5. The DNA for the CDR3 is TGTGCCATCAGTGAACGGGAGGGCCTTCAGTTCTTC. The encoded protein is CAISEREGLQFF.

The V and J genes are TRBV20-1 and TRBJ1-6, with 8 bases that match TRBD1. CDR3 length: 14 amino acids. Germline V gene data show CDR1 as DFQATT and CDR2 as SNEGSKA (reference sequence). The CDR3 reads CTSTGQGANSPLHF. The CDR3 nucleotides are TGCACCTCGACCGGACAGGGAGCTAATTCACCCCTCCACTTT.

The chain carries TRBV27 and TRBJ2-7, with 12 positions matching TRBD2. Germline values: CDR1 MNHEY, CDR2 SMNVEV (reference sequence). V shed 5 bases and J 3 bases; nucleotides not matched to a gene: 5. The CDR3 runs to 15 residues. Written as DNA, the CDR3 is TGTGCCAGCAGTACACCGGGACTAGCGGGCTACGAGCAGTACTTC. Residues: CASSTPGLAGYEQYF.

This clonotype turned up a few times. The J gene is TRBJ2-6, the V gene TRBV19; D gene uncertain. The CDR3 has 15 amino acids. V gave up 3 bases and J gave up 0 bases, with 6 bases separating them. Germline V CDR1 and CDR2: LNHDA, SQIVND (reference sequence). CDR3 DNA: TGTGCCAGTAGTATCGGTCTCTCTGGGGCCAACGTCCTGACTTTC. Amino acids: CASSIGLSGANVLTF.

V is TRBV21-1 and J is TRBJ2-2; the table's D gene call, TRBD1, was not cross checked with the DNA. TRBV21-1 is noted as a pseudogene. The CDR3 has 19 amino acids. This CDR3 reads CASRDRGREDPVNTGELFF. The CDR3 bases are TGTGCCAGCAGGGACAGGGGGCGCGAGGATCCCGTAAACACCGGGGAGCTGTTTTTT.

Many counts were recorded for this clonotype. The genes are TRBV7-9 and TRBJ2-1; D might be TRBD1 (6 bases). The CDR3 runs to 15 residues. Germline CDR1 is SEHNR and CDR2 is FQNEAQ (reference sequence). The germline V and J ends were trimmed by 5 bases and 5 bases, with 16 bases remaining between them. For the CDR3, the DNA is TGTGCCAGCAGCCTGGGTCGGACAGCTAACAATGAGCAGTTCTTC. Its protein is CASSLGRTANNEQFF.

J is TRBJ2-5 and V is TRBV5-1; tentatively, D is TRBD2 (6 bases). The germline gives CDR1 SGHRS, CDR2 YFSETQ. Trimming stripped 4 bases from V and 9 bases from J, with 13 bases between. The CDR3 contains 12 residues. CDR3 nucleotide sequence: TGCGCCAGCAGCCTGGCGGGGTTACCCCAGTACTTC. This sequence encodes CASSLAGLPQYF.